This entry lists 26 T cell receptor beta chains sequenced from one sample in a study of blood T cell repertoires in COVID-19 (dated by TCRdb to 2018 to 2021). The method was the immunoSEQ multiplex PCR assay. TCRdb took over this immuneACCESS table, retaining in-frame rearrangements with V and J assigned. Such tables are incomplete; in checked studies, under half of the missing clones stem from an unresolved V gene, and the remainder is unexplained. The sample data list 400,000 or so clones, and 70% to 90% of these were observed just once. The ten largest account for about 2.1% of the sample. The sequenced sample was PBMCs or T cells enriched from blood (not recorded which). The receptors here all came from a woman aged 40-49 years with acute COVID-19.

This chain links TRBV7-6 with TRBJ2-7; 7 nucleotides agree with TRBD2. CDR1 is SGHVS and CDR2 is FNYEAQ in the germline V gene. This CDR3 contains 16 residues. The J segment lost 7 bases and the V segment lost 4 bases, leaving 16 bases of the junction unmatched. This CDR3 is CASSSTRSGSGGEQYF. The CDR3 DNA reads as TGTGCCAGCAGCTCCACCCGGTCGGGTTCGGGGGGTGAGCAGTACTTC.

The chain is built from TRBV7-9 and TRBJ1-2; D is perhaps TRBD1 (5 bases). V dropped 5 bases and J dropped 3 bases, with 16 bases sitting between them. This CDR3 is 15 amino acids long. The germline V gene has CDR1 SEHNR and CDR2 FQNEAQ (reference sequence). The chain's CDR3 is CASSPNQAQDYGYTF. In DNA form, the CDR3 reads TGTGCCAGCAGCCCGAATCAGGCACAGGACTATGGCTACACCTTC.

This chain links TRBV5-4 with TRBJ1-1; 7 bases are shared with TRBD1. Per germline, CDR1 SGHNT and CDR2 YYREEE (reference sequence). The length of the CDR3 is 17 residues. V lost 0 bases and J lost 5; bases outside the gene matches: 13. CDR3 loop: CASSLVPRQGRGTEAFF. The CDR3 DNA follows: TGTGCCAGCAGCTTGGTCCCTCGACAGGGTCGGGGAACTGAAGCTTTCTTT.

This chain's CDR3 is CATSDSLGTGTGSYNEQFF. The CDR3 DNA is TGTGCCACCAGTGACTCTCTGGGCACCGGGACAGGGTCCTACAATGAGCAGTTCTTC. The chain recombines TRBV24-1 with TRBJ2-1; TRBD1 agrees at 9 bases. J gave up 1 base and V 4 bases, and 13 bases lay outside the gene matches. The CDR3 loop spans 19 amino acids. Germline V gives CDR1 KGHDR, CDR2 SFDVKD.

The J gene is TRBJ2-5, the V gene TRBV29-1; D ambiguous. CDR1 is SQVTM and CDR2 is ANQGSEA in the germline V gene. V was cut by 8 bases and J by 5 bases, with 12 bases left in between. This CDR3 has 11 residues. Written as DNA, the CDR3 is TGCAGCCCCCAGGTTGGGGAGACCCAGTACTTC. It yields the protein CSPQVGETQYF.

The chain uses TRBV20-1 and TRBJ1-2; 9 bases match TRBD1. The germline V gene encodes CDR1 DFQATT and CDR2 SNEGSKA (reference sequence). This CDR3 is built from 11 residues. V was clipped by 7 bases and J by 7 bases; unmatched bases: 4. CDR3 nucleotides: TGCAGTGTCGGGACAGGGTTTGGCTACACCTTC. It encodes CSVGTGFGYTF.

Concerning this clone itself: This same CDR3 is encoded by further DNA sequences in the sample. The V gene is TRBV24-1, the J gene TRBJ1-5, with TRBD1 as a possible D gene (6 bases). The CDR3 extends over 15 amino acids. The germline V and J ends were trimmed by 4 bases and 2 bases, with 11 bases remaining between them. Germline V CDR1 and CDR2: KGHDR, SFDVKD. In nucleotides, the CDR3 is TGTGCCACCAGTGACCCTCGACAGGGCAATCAGCCCCAGCATTTT. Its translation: CATSDPRQGNQPQHF.

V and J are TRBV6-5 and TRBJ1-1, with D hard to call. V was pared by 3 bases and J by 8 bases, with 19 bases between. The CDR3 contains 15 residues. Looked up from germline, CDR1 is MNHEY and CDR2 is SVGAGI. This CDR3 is CASSYQAGPSSEAFF. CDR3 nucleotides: TGTGCCAGCAGTTATCAGGCGGGTCCTTCGTCGGAAGCTTTCTTT.

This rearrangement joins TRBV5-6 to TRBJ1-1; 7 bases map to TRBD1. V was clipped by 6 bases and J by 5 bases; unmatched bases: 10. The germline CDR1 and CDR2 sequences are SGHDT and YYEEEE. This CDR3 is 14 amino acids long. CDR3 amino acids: CASIRQGRSTEAFF. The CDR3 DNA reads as TGTGCCAGCATCCGACAGGGTAGAAGTACTGAAGCTTTCTTT.

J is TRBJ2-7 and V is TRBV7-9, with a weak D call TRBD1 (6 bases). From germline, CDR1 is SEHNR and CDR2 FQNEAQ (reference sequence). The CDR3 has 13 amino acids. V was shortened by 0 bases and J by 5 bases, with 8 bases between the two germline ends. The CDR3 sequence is CASSLAQGNEQYF. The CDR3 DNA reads TGTGCCAGCAGCTTAGCACAGGGTAACGAGCAGTACTTC.

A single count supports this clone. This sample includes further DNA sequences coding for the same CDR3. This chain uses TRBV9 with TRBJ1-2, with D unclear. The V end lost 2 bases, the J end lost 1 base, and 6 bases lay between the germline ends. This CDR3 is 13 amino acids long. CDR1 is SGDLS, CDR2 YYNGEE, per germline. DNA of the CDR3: TGTGCCAGCAGCGTGGGAGGTAACTATGGCTACACCTTC. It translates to CASSVGGNYGYTF.

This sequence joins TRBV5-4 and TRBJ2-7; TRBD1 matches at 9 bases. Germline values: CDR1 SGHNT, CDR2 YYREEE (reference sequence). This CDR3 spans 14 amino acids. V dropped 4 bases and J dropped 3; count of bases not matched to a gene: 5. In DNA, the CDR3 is TGTGCCAGCAGCCCCGGGACAGGGTTCTACGAGCAGTACTTC. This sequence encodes CASSPGTGFYEQYF.

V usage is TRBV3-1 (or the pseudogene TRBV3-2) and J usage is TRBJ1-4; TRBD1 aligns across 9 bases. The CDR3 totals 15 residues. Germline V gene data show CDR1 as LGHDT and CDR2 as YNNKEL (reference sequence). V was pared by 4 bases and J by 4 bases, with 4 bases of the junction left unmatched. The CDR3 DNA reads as TGTGCCAGCAGCCTCCGGGACAGGGATAATGAAAAACTGTTTTTT. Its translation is CASSLRDRDNEKLFF.

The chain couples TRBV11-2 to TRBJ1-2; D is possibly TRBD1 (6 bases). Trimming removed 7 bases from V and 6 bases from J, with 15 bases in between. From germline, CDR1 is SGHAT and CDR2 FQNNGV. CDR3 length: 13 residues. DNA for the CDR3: TGTGCCAGCATCCGGCCGGGACAAGATGGCTACACCTTC. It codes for CASIRPGQDGYTF.

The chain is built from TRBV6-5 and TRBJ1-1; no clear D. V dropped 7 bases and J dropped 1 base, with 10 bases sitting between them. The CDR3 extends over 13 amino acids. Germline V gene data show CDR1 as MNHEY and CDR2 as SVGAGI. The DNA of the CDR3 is TGTGCCAGCACCATAGTAGAGAACACTGAAGCTTTCTTT. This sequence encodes CASTIVENTEAFF.

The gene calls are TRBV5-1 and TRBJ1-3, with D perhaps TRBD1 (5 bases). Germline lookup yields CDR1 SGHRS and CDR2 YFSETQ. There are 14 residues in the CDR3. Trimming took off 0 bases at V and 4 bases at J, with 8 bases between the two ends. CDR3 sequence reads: CASSLGQPGNTIYF. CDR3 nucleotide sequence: TGCGCCAGCAGCTTGGGACAGCCAGGAAACACCATATATTTT. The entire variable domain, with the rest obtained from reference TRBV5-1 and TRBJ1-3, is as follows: KAGVTQTPRYLIKTRGQQVTLSCSPISGHRSVSWYQQTPGQGLQFLFEYFSETQRNKGNFPGRFSGRQFSNSRSEMNVSTLELGDSALYLCASSLGQPGNTIYFGEGSWLTVV.

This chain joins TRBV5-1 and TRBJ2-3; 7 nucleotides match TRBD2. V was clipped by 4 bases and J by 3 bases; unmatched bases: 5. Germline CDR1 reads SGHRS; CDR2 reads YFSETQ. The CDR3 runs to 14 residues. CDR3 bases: TGCGCCAGCAGCCATGGGGGGGAGACAGATACGCAGTATTTT. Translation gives CASSHGGETDTQYF.

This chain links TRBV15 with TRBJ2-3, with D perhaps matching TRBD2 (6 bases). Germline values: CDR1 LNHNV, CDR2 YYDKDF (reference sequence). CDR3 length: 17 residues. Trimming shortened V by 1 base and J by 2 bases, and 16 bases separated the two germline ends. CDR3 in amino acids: CATSRARFGSPTDTQYF. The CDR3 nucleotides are TGTGCCACCAGCAGAGCGAGATTCGGGAGCCCCACAGATACGCAGTATTTT.

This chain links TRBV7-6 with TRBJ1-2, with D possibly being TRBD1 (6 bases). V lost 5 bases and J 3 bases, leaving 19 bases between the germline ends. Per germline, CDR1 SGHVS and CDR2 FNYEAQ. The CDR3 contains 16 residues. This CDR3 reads CASSERTAHRDYGYTF. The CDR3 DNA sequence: TGTGCCAGCAGCGAAAGGACCGCTCACAGGGACTATGGCTACACCTTC.

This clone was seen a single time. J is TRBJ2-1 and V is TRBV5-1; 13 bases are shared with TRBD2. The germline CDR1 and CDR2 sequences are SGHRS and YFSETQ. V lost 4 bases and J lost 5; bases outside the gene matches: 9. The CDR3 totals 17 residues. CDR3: CASSLTSGGARHNEQFF. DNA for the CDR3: TGCGCCAGCAGCCTCACTAGCGGGGGGGCCCGCCACAATGAGCAGTTCTTC.

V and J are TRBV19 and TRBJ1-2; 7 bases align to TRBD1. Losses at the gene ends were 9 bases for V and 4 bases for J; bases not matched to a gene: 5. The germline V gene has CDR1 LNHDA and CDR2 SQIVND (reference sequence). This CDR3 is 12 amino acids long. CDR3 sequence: CASRAGGYGYTF. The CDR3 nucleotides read TGTGCCAGCCGCGCAGGGGGCTATGGCTACACCTTC.

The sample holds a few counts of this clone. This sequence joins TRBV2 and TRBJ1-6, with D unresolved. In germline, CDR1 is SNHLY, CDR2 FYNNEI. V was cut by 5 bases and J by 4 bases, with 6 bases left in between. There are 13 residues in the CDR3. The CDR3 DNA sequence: TGTGCCAGCAGTTCCTCTTATAATTCACCCCTCCACTTT. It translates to CASSSSYNSPLHF. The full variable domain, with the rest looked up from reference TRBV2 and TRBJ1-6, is EPEVTQTPSHQVTQMGQEVILRCVPISNHLYFYWYRQILGQKVEFLVSFYNNEISEKSEIFDDQFSVERPDGSNFTLKIRSTKLEDSAMYFCASSSSYNSPLHFGNGTRLTVT.

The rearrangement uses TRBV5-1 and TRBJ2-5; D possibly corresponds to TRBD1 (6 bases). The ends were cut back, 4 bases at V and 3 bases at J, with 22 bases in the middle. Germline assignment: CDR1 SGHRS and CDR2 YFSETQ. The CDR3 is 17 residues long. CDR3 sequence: CASSPAIWDMREETQYF. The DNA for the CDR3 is TGCGCCAGCAGCCCCGCCATTTGGGACATGAGGGAAGAGACCCAGTACTTC.

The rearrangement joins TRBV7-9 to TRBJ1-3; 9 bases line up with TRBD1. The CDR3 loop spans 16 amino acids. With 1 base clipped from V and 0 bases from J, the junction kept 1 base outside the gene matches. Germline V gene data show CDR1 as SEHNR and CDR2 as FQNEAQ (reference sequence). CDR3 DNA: TGTGCCAGCAGCTTAGAGGGACAGGGCTCTGGAAACACCATATATTTT. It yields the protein CASSLEGQGSGNTIYF. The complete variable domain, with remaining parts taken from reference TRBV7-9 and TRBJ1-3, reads DTGVSQNPRHKITKRGQNVTFRCDPISEHNRLYWYRQTLGQGPEFLTYFQNEAQLEKSRLLSDRFSAERPKGSFSTLEIQRTEQGDSAMYLCASSLEGQGSGNTIYFGEGSWLTVV.

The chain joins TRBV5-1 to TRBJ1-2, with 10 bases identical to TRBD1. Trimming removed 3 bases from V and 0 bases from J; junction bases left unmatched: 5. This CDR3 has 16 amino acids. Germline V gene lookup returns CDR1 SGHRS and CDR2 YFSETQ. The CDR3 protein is CASSSTGTGANYGYTF. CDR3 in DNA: TGCGCCAGCAGCTCCACCGGGACAGGGGCTAACTATGGCTACACCTTC.

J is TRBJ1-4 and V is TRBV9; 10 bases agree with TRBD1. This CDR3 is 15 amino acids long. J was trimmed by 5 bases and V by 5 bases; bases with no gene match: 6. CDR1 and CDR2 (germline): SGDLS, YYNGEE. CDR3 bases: TGTGCCAGCAGTTATCGGGACAGGGGAAATGAAAAACTGTTTTTT. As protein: CASSYRDRGNEKLFF.